This TCR beta chain is from a study of T-cell reconstitution after alpha-beta-depleted transplantation in children. Unique molecular identifiers were used to barcode this TCRbeta library. TCRdb used MiXCR to reprocess the PCR reads, holding one entry per CDR3 protein. The data hold about 640,000 distinct CDR3 sequences, with 10% to 15% observed a single time. Whole-study findings and limits: One year post-transplant, T-cell counts and diversity were largely derived from T cells produced anew. Reportedly, roughly two months post-transplant, alpha-beta T cells arose from several hundred expanded graft clones. From surviving recipient T cells and thymic progenitors came the high day-60 TCRbeta diversity observed in some patients.

Worth noting for this clonotype: Its antigen is currently unknown.

The CDR3 is 14 residues long. J gave up 7 bases and V 3 bases, and 6 bases lay outside the gene matches. The material was PBMCs, mostly from graft donor cells, obtained 360 days after TCRalphabeta/CD19-depleted stem cell transplant. The TCR originated in a male patient aged 10-17 years who had a stem cell transplant for acute myeloid leukemia, so the T cells may come from the graft donor. The chain is built from TRBV12-3 or TRBV12-4 and TRBJ2-7; 10 bases map to TRBD2. CDR3 sequence reads: CASSFLAGGREQYF. Here the CDR3 DNA reads TGTGCCAGCAGTTTTTTAGCGGGAGGTCGAGAGCAGTACTTC.